This T cell receptor (beta chain) comes out of a study of molecular identifiers for immune sequencing clone quantification. General study findings and limits: With a barcode shared among identical TCR molecules, highly expanded clone sizes could be underestimated.

Many counts were recorded for this clonotype. Its antigen is not known. TCRdb ran MiXCR on the PCR reads and lists one entry per CDR3 protein. The table shows about half a million distinct CDR3 sequences, with around 23% occurring only once. The germline V gene has CDR1 SGHTA and CDR2 FQGNSA. The V and J ends lost 1 base and 10 bases respectively, with 10 bases between them. The CDR3 spans 12 residues. The rearrangement uses TRBV7-2 and TRBJ2-5; D not certain. The receptor was derived from a human donor in good health. Some libraries in this study had Jurkat cell RNA spiked in. The material sequenced was naive CD8+ T cells from blood, with Jurkat cell RNA spiked in. Described subset: FACS-sorted CD8+CD4-CCR7+CD45RA+ naive T cells. CDR3 sequence (DNA): TGTGCCAGCAGCTTAGTAACCTGGGTCCAGTACTTC. This codes for CASSLVTWVQYF.